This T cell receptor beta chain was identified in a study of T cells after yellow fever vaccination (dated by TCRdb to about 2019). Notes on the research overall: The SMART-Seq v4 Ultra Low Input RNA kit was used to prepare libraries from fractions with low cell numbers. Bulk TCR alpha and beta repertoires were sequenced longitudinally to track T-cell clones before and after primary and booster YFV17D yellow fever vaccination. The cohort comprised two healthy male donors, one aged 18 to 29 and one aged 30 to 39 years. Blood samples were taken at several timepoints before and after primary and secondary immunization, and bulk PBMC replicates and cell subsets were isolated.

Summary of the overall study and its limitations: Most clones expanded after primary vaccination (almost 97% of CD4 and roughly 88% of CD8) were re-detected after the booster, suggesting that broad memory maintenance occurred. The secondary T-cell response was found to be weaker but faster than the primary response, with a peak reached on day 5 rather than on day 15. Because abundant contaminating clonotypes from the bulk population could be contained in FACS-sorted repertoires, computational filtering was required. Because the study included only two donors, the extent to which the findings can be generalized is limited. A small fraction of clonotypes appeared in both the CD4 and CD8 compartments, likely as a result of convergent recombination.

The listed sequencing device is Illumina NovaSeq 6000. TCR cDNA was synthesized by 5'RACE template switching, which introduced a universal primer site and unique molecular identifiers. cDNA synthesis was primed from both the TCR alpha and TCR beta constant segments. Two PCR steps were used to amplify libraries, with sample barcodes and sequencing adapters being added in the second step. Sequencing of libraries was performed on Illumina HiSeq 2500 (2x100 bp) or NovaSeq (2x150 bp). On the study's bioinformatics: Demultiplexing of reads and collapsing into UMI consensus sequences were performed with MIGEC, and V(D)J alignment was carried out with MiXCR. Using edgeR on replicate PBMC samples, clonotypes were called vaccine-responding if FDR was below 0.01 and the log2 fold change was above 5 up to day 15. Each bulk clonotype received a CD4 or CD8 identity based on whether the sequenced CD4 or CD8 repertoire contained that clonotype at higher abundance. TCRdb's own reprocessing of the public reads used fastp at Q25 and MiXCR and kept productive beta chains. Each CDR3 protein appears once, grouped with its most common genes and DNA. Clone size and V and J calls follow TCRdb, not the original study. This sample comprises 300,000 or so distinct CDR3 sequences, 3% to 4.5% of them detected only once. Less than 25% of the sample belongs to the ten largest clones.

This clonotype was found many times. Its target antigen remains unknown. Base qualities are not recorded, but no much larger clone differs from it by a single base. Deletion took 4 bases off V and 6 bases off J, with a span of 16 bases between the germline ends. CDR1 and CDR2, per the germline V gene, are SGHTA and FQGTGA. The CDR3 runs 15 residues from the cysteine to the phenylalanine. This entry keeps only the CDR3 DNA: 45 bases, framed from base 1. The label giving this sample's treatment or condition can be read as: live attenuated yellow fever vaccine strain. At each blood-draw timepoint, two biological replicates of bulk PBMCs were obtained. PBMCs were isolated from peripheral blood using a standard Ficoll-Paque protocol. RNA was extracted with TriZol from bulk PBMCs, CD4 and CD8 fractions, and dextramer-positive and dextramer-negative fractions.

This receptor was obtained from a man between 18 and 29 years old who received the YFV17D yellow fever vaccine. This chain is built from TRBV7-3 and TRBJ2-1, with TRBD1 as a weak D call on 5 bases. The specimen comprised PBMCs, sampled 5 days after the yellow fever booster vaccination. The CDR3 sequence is CASSSRQGRINEQFF. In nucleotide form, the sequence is TGTGCCAGCAGCTCCCGGCAGGGCAGAATCAATGAGCAGTTCTTC.